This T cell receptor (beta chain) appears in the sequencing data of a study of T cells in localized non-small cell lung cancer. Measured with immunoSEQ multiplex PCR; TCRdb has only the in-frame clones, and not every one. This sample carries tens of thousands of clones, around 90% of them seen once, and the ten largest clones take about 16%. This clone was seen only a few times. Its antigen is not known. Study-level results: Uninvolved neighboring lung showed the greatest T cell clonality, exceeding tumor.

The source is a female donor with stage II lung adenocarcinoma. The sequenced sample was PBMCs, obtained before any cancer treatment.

For the CDR3, the DNA is TGTGCCAGCAGCCTTAGCGGGGGCACCATATATTTT. Translating it yields CASSLSGGTIYF. The rearrangement uses TRBV7-6 and TRBJ1-3, with D possibly TRBD1 on 5 matching bases. Germline CDR1 is SGHVS and CDR2 is FNYEAQ. This CDR3 has 12 residues. V was pared by 5 bases and J by 9 bases, with 11 bases between.